The clone carrying this T cell receptor (beta chain) appeared a few times. As defined, naive CD8 cells were CD45RO-negative and positively selected for CCR7, with terminally differentiated effector memory CD45RA+ cells excluded. Looked up from germline, CDR1 is MNHEY and CDR2 is SMNVEV (reference sequence). The CDR3 is made up of 16 amino acids. V lost 5 bases and J lost 4; bases outside the gene matches: 10. The data originate from a study of shared clonotypes between healthy human individuals. Measured with immunoSEQ multiplex PCR; TCRdb has only the in-frame clones, and not every one. The table lists about 2.1 million clones, 80% to 95% of them singletons, with around 1.7% in the top ten.

The clonotype comes from a man younger than 30 in good health. Some clones in this sample may be carry-over from other donors' samples. Sequenced sample: naive CD8+ T cells from PBMCs. This chain uses TRBV27 with TRBJ2-2; 7 bases map to TRBD1. The CDR3, as DNA: TGTGCCAGCAGTCCATTAACAGGGGATGGCACCGGGGAGCTGTTTTTT. This translates into CASSPLTGDGTGELFF.